The clone carrying this T cell receptor (beta chain) was counted many times. A junction boundary mismatches the germline segment, possibly from a read error. The sample belongs to a study of neurological immune-mediated disorders. The time point denotes: longitudinal time-point 1 (baseline). Where libraries were unsorted, they were derived from 2 million PBMCs stored at -80 degrees C. Synthesis of cDNA was carried out by template-switch 5'RACE. The reaction used 10-nucleotide random UMIs. TCRdb fed the 5' RACE reads into MiXCR, producing one record per CDR3 protein. Of about 57,000 distinct CDR3 sequences in the sample, approximately 12% were seen once. Germline CDR1 and CDR2: KGHSH and LQKENI. The CDR3 contains 14 residues.

The source of this sequence is a male donor with HTLV-1-associated myelopathy (HAM/TSP). What was sequenced was PBMCs. V and J are TRBV18 and TRBJ2-5; unclear D gene. The CDR3 DNA is TGTGCCAGCTCGCCACCCGAAAACCAAGAGACCCAGTACTTC. This translates into CASSPPENQETQYF.